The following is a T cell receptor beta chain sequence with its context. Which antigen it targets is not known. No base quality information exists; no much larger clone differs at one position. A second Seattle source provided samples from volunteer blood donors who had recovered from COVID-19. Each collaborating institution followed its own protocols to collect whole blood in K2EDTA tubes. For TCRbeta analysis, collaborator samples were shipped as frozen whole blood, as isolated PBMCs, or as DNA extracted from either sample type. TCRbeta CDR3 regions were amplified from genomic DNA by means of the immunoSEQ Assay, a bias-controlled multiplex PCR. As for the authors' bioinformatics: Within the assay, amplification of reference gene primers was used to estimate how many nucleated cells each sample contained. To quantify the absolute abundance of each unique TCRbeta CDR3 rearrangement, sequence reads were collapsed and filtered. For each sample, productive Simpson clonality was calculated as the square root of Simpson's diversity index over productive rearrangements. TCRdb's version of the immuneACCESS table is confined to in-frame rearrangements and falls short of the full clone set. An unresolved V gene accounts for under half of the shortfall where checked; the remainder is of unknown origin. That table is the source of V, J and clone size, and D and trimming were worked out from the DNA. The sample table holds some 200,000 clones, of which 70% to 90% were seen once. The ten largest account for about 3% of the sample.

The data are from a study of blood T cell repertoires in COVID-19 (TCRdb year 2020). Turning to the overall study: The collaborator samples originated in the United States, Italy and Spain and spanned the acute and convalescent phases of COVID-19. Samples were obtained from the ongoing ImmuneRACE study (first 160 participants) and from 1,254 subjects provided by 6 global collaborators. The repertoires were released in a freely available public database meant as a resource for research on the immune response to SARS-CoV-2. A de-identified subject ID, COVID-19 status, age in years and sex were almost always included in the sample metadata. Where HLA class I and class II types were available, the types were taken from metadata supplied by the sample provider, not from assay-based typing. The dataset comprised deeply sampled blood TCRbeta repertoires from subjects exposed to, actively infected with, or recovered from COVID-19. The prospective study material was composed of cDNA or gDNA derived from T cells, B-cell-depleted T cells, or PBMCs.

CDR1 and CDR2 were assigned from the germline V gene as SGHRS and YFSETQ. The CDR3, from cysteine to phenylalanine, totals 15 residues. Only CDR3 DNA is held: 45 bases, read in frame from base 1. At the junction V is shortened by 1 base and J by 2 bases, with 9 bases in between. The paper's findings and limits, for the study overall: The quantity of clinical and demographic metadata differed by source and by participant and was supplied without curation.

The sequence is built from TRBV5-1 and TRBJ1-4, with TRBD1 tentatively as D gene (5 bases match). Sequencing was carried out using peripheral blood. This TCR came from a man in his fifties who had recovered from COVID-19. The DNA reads TGCGCCAGCAGCTTGAGCGGGGGGACTAATGAAAAACTGTTTTTT. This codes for CASSLSGGTNEKLFF.